Given below is one T cell receptor beta chain in context. Its antigen is currently unknown. The data were obtained in a study of graft-versus-host responses after intestinal transplantation. The wider study: Recipients underwent multivisceral, liver-intestinal, or isolated intestinal transplants. Induction with anti-thymocyte globulin, then tacrolimus and steroids for 2 to 3 years, was given to all recipients.

The data were produced by immunoSEQ multiplex PCR, yet TCRdb's version contains in-frame clones alone and is incomplete. The data contain 85,000 to 100,000 clones, 85% to 95% of them singletons. Study-wide results and limits: There was an association between peak levels of circulating GvH clones and early post-transplant HvG declines. The study found high graft-versus-host to host-versus-graft clonal ratios in allografts of patients with graft-donor T cell macrochimerism.

Germline lookup yields CDR1 SGHDT and CDR2 YYEEEE. The CDR3 is made up of 13 amino acids. Between the trimmed V and J ends, which lost 0 bases and 5 bases, there was a span of 8 bases. The starting material was unstimulated CD4+ T cells sorted from spleen or lymph node cells, obtained before transplant. This chain uses TRBV5-6 with TRBJ2-5, with a possible D match to TRBD1 (6 bases). This sequence was found in a human donor who was the organ donor for an intestinal transplant. This CDR3 is CASSLDRVETQYF. In DNA, the CDR3 is TGTGCCAGCAGCTTGGACAGGGTGGAGACCCAGTACTTC.